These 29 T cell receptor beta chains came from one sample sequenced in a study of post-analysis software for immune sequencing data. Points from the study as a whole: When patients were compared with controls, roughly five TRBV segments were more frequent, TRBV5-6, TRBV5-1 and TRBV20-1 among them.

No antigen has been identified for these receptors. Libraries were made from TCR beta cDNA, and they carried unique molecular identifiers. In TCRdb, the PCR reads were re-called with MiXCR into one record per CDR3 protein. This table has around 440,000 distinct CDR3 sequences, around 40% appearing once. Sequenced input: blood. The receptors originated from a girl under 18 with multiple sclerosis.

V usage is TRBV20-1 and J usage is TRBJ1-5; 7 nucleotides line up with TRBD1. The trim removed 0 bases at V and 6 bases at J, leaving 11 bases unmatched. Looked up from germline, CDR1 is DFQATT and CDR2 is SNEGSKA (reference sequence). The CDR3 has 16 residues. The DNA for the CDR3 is TGCAGTGCTAGAGACGGGTACAGGGGTCGGGGTCAGCCCCAGCATTTT. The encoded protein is CSARDGYRGRGQPQHF.

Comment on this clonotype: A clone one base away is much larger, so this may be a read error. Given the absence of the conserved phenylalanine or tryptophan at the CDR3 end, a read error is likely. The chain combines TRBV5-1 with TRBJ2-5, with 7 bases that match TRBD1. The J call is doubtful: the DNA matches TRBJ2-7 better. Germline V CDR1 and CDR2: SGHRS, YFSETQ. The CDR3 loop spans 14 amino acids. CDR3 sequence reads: CASSLYRGADEQYC. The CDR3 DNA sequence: TGCGCCAGCAGCCTGTACAGGGGCGCCGACGAGCAGTACTGC.

Written as DNA, the CDR3 is TGTGCCAGTAGTACCGGACTAGGGGGGCGTCGGGAGCAGTACTTC. Protein: CASSTGLGGRREQYF. The chain combines TRBV19 with TRBJ2-5; tentative D call: TRBD2 (7 bases). Trimming removed 4 bases at V and 11 bases at J, with 23 bases between. This CDR3 comprises 15 residues. Germline V gene lookup returns CDR1 LNHDA and CDR2 SQIVND (reference sequence).

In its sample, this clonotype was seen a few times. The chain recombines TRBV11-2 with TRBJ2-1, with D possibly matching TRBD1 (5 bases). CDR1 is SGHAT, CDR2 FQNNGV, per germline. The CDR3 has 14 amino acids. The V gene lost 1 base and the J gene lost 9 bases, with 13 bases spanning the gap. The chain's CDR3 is CASSLVRAGSEQFF. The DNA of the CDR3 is TGTGCCAGCAGCTTAGTCAGGGCAGGCAGTGAGCAGTTCTTC.

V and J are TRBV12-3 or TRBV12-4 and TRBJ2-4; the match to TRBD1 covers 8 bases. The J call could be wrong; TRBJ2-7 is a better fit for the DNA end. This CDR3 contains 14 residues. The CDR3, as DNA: TGTGCCAGCAGTTTCGGGGACAGGCGAGGCGAGCAGTACTTC. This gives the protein CASSFGDRRGEQYF.

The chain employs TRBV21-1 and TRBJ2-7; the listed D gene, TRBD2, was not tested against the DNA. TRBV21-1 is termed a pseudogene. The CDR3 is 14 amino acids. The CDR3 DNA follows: TGTGCCAGCAGCAAAGACGCTCGACTACACGAGCAGTACTTC. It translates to CASSKDARLHEQYF.

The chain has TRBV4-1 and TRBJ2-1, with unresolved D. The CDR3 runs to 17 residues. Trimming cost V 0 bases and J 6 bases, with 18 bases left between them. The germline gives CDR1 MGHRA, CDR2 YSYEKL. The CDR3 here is CASSQDSLWAFVNEQFF. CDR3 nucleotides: TGCGCCAGCAGCCAAGATTCCCTATGGGCTTTCGTCAATGAGCAGTTCTTC.

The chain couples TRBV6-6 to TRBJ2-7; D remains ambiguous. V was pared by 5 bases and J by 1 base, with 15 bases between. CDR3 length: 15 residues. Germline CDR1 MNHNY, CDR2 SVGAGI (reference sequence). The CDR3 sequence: CASSSLQDGSYEQYF. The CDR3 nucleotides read TGTGCCAGCAGTAGCCTCCAAGACGGGTCCTACGAGCAGTACTTC.

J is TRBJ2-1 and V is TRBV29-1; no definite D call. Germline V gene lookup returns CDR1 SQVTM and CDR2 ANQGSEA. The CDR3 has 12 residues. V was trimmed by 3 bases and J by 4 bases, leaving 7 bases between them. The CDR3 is CSVDGRYNEQFF. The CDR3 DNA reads TGCAGCGTTGACGGAAGATACAATGAGCAGTTCTTC.

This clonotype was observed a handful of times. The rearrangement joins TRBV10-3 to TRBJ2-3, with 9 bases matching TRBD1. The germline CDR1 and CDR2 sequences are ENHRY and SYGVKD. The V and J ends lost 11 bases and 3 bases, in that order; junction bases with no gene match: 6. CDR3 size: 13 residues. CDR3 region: CALGQGRTDTQYF. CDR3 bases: TGTGCCCTGGGACAGGGTCGAACAGATACGCAGTATTTT.

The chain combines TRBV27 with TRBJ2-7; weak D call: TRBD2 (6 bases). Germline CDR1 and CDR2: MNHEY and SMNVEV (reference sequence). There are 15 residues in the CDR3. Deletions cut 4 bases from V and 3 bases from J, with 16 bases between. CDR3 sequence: CASSWAWGGDYEQYF. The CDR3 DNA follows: TGTGCCAGCAGTTGGGCCTGGGGAGGAGACTACGAGCAGTACTTC.

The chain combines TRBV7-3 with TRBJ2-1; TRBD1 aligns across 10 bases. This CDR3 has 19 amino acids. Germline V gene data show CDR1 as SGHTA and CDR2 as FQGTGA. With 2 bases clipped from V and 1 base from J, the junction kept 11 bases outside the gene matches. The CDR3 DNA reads TGTGCCAGCAGCTTATTGGGACAGGGGTCTAGCTTTTCCTACAATGAGCAGTTCTTC. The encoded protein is CASSLLGQGSSFSYNEQFF.

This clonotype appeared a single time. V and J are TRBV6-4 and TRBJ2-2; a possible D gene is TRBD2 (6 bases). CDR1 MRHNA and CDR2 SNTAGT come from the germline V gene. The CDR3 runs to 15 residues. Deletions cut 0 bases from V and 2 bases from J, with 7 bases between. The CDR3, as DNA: TGTGCCAGCAGTGACTCTAGCGGAAACACCGGGGAGCTGTTTTTT. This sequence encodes CASSDSSGNTGELFF.

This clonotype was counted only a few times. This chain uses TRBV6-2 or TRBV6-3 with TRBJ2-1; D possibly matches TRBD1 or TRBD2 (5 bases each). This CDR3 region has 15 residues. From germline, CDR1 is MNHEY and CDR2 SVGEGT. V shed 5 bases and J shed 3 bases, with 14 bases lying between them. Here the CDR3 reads CASSPVGERYNEQFF. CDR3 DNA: TGTGCCAGCAGTCCCGTGGGGGAGCGCTACAATGAGCAGTTCTTC.

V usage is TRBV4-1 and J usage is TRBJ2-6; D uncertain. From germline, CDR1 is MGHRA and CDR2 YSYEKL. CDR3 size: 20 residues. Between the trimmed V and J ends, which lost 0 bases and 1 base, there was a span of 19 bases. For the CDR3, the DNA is TGCGCCAGCAGCCAAGACACCAAAGGGTTCCACTTATCTGGGGCCAACGTCCTGACTTTC. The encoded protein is CASSQDTKGFHLSGANVLTF.

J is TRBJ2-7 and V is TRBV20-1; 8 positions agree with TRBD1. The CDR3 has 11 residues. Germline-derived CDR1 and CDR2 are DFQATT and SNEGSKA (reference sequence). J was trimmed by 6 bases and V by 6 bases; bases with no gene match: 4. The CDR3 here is CSARQGTEQYF. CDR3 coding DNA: TGCAGTGCCAGACAGGGGACCGAGCAGTACTTC.

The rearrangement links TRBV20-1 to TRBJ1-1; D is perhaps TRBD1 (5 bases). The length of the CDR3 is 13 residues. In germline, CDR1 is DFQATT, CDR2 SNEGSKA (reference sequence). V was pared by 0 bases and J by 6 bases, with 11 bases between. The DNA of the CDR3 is TGCAGTGCTAGAGAGACCGGGGACGCTGAAGCTTTCTTT. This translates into CSARETGDAEAFF.

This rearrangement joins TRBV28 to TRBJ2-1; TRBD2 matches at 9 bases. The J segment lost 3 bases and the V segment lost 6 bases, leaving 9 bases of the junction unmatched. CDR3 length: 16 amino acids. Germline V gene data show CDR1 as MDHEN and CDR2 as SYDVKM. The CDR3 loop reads CASRPHSGSIYNEQFF. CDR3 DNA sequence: TGTGCCAGCAGGCCACATAGCGGGAGTATCTACAATGAGCAGTTCTTC.

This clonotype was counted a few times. CDR3 loop: CASSQSQGEDTQYF. The CDR3 DNA follows: TGCGCCAGCAGCCAGTCCCAGGGGGAAGATACGCAGTATTTT. The chain carries TRBV4-1 and TRBJ2-3, with 7 bases lining up with TRBD1. Germline values: CDR1 MGHRA, CDR2 YSYEKL. J was trimmed by 5 bases and V by 3 bases; bases with no gene match: 5. The CDR3 is 14 amino acids.

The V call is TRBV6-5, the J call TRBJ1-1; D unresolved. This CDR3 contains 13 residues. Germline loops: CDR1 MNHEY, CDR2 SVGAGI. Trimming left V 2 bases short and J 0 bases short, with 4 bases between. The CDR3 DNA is TGTGCCAGCAGTTACAGGGTGAACACTGAAGCTTTCTTT. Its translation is CASSYRVNTEAFF.

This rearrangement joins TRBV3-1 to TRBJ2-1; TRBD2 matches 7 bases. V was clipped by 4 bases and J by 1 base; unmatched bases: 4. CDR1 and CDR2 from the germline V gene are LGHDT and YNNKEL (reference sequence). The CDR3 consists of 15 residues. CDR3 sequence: CASSPRDYSYNEQFF. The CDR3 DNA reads TGTGCCAGCAGCCCGCGGGACTATTCCTACAATGAGCAGTTCTTC.

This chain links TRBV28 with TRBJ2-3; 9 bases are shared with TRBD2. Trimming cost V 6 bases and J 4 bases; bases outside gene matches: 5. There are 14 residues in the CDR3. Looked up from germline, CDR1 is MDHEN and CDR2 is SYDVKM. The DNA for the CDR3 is TGTGCCAGCAGCGTTAGCGGGAGCTCAGATACGCAGTATTTT. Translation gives CASSVSGSSDTQYF.

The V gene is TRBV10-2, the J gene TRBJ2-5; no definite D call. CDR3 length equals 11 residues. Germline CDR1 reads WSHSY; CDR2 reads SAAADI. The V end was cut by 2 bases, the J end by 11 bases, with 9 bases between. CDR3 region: CASSEDLEQYF. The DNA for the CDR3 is TGCGCCAGCAGTGAGGACCTGGAGCAGTACTTC.

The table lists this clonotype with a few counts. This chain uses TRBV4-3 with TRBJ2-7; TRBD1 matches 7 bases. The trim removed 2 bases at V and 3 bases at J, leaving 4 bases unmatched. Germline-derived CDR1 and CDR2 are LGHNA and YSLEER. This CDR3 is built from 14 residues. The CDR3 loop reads CASSQRTGRYEQYF. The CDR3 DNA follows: TGCGCCAGCAGCCAAAGGACAGGACGCTACGAGCAGTACTTC.

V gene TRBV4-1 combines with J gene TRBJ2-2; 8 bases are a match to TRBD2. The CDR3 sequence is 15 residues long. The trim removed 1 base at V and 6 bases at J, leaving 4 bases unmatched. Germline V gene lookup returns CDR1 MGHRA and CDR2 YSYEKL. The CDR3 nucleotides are TGCGCCAGCAGCCAAGCTTCAGCGGGAGCCGGGGAGCTGTTTTTT. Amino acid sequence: CASSQASAGAGELFF.

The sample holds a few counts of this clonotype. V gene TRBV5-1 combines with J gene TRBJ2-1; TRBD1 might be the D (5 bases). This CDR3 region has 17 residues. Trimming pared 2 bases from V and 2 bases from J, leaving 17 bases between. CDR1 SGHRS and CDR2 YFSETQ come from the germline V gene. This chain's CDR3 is CASSFRTGRSAYNEQFF. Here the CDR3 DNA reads TGCGCCAGCAGCTTTAGAACAGGACGATCCGCCTACAATGAGCAGTTCTTC.

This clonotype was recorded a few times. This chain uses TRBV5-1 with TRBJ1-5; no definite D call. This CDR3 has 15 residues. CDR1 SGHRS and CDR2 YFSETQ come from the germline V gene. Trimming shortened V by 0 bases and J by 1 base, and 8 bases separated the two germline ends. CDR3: CASSLVPDSNQPQHF. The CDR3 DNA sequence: TGCGCCAGCAGCTTGGTTCCGGACAGCAATCAGCCCCAGCATTTT.

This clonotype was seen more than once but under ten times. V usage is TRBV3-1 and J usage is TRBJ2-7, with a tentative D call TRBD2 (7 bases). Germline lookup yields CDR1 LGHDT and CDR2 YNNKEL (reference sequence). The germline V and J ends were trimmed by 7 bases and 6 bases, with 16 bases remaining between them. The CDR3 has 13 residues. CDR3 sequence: CASTRGGRGEQYF. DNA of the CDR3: TGTGCCAGCACCCGCGGGGGCCGGGGCGAGCAGTACTTC.

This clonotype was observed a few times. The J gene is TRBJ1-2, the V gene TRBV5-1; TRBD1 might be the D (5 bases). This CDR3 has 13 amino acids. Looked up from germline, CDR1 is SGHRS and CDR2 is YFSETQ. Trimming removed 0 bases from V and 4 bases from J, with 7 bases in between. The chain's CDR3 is CASSLEQVYGYTF. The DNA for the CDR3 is TGCGCCAGCAGCTTGGAACAGGTCTATGGCTACACCTTC.